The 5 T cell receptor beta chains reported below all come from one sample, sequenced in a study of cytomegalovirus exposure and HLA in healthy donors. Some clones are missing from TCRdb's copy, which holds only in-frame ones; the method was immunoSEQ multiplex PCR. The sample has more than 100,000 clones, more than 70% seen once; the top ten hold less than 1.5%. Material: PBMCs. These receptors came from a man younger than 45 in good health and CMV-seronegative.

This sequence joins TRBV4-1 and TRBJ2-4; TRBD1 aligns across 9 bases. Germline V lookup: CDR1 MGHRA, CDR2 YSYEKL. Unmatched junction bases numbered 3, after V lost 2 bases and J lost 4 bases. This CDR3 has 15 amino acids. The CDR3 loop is CASSQIGQGKNIQYF. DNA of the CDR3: TGCGCCAGCAGCCAAATAGGACAGGGGAAAAACATTCAGTACTTC.

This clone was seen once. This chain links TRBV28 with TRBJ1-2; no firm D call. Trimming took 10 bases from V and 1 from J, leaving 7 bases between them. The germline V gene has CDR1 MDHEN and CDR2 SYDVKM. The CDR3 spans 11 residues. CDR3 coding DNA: TGTGCCAACCAGGTTAACTATGGCTACACCTTC. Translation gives CANQVNYGYTF.

This CDR3 reads CASSLESGASNTGELFF. In DNA, the CDR3 is TGTGCCAGCAGCTTAGAATCAGGGGCGTCGAACACCGGGGAGCTGTTTTTT. The chain couples TRBV7-2 to TRBJ2-2; D possibly corresponds to TRBD1 (6 bases). V lost 1 base and J lost 0, with 12 bases in between. The germline gives CDR1 SGHTA, CDR2 FQGNSA. The CDR3 length is 17 residues.

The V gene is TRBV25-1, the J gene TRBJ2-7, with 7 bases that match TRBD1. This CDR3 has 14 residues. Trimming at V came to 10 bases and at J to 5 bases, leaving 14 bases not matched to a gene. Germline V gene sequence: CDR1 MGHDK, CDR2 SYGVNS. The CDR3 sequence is CATAGQVGPHEQYF. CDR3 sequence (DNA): TGTGCCACGGCTGGACAGGTCGGGCCCCACGAGCAGTACTTC.

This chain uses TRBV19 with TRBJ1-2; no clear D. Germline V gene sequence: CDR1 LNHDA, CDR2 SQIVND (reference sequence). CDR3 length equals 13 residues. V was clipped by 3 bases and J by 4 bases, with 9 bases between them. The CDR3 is CASSMAVTYGYTF. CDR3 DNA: TGTGCCAGTAGTATGGCAGTAACCTATGGCTACACCTTC. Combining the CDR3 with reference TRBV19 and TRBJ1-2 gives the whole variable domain DGGITQSPKYLFRKEGQNVTLSCEQNLNHDAMYWYRQDPGQGLRLIYYSQIVNDFQKGDIAEGYSVSREKKESFPLTVTSAQKNPTAFYLCASSMAVTYGYTFGSGTRLTVV.